This TCR beta chain was sequenced during a study of cytomegalovirus exposure and HLA in healthy donors. This CDR3 is 12 amino acids long. Germline V gene lookup returns CDR1 LNHDA and CDR2 SQIVND (reference sequence). Deletions cut 4 bases from V and 14 bases from J, with 16 bases between. Primers: 60 Vbeta forward and 13 Jbeta reverse. Generated by immunoSEQ multiplex PCR, the TCRdb table keeps only in-frame clones and is missing some. This sample has 100,000 to 150,000 clones, with about four fifths found just once. Study results and caveats: 87-base-pair reads could not separate some V segments, including TRBV6-2 and TRBV6-3.

This clone has a handful of counts. Its antigen is unidentified. This chain joins TRBV19 and TRBJ2-3, with D unclear. The receptor was derived from a man aged 18-30 years in good health and CMV-seronegative. Sequences were obtained from PBMCs. The CDR3 here is CASSTDLEIMYF. In DNA form, the CDR3 reads TGTGCCAGTAGTACCGACCTAGAAATTATGTATTTT.